This T cell receptor beta chain was sequenced in a study of blood T cell repertoires in COVID-19. Profiling relied on immunoSEQ multiplex PCR, and the TCRdb table lists in-frame clones only, not all of them. There are about 100,000 clones in the sample; approximately 91% occur only once, and about 0.89% lies in the top ten. The V gene lost 0 bases and the J gene lost 0 bases, with 10 bases spanning the gap. CDR1 is SGHNT, CDR2 YYREEE, per germline (reference sequence). This CDR3 is 15 amino acids long. The sample taken for sequencing was peripheral blood. This rearrangement joins TRBV5-4 to TRBJ2-7; the D gene is possibly TRBD2 (6 bases). The TCR originated in a man in his fifties or sixties with acute or convalescent COVID-19. CDR3 nucleotides: TGTGCCAGCAGCTTGGGTCGGGGGAGCTCCTACGAGCAGTACGTC. This codes for CASSLGRGSSYEQYV.